The entry below gives a single T cell receptor (beta chain) sequence along with its context. The source of the sample is a study of blood T cell repertoires in COVID-19. Background on the study: Samples taken during acute and convalescent COVID-19 were collected in the United States, Italy and Spain. Sample material is recorded as cDNA or gDNA derived from T cells, B-cell-depleted T cells, or PBMCs.

Germline assignment: CDR1 LGHNA and CDR2 YNFKEQ. The junction had 13 bases not matched to a gene; V was cut back by 1 base and J by 9 bases. The CDR3 runs 16 residues. Allocation to cohorts depended on clinical history reported by the participants. Original analysis: Estimation of nucleated cell counts was performed using reference gene primer amplification. Using immunoSEQ multiplex PCR, the repertoire was profiled, and TCRdb retains in-frame clones only, with some absent. The V and J calls and clone size are taken from that table; D and trimming were inferred from the DNA. Here the sample spans some 320,000 clones, 90% to 95% being singletons.

The sample was PBMCs or T cells enriched from blood (not recorded which). The source of this sequence is a woman aged 25 to 39 who had been exposed to COVID-19. The rearrangement joins TRBV4-2 to TRBJ2-5, with 8 positions matching TRBD2. CDR3 protein: CASSQGPGGGSRPQYF. For the CDR3, the DNA is TGTGCCAGCAGCCAAGGGCCAGGCGGGGGGTCCAGGCCCCAGTACTTC.